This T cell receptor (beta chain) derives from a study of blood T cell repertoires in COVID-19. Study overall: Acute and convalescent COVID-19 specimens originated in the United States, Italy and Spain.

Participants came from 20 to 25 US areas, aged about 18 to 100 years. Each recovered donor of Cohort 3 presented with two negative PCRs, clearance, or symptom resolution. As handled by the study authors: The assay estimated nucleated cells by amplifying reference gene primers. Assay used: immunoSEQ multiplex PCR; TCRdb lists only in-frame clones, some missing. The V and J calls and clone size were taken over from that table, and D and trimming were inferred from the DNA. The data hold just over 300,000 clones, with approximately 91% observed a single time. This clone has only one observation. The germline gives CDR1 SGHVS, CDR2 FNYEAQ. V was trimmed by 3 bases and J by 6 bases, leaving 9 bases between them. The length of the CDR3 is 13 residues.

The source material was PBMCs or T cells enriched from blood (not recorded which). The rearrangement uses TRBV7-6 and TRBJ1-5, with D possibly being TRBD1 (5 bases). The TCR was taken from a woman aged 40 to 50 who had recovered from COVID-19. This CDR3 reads CASSFGGGQPQHF. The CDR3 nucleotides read TGTGCCAGCAGCTTCGGGGGTGGTCAGCCCCAGCATTTT. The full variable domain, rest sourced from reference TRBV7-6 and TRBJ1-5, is GAGVSQSPRYKVTKRGQDVALRCDPISGHVSLYWYRQALGQGPEFLTYFNYEAQQDKSGLPNDRFSAERPEGSISTLTIQRTEQRDSAMYRCASSFGGGQPQHFGDGTRLSIL.